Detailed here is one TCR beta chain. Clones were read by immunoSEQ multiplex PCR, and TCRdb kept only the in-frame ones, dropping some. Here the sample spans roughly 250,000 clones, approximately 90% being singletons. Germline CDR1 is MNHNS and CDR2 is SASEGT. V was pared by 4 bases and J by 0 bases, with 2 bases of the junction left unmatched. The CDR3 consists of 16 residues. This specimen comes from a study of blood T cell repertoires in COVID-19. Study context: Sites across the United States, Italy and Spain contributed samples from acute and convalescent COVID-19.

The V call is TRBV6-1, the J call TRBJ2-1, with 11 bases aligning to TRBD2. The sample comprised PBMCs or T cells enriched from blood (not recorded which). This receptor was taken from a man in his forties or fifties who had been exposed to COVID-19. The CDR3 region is CASSGLAGLSYNEQFF. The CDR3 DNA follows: TGTGCCAGCAGTGGACTAGCGGGACTCTCCTACAATGAGCAGTTCTTC.